The 24 T cell receptor beta chains presented below share a single source sample, sequenced in a study of cytomegalovirus exposure and HLA in healthy donors. With 60 Vbeta and 13 Jbeta primers, the PCR was carried out. This table comes from immunoSEQ multiplex PCR, and its TCRdb copy is limited to in-frame clones, with some not included. The table has 60,000 to 95,000 clones, 84% seen once. The sequenced material came from PBMCs. These receptors originate from an older man in good health and CMV-seropositive.

This clone was observed a few times. This chain joins TRBV6-5 and TRBJ2-3; a possible D gene is TRBD2 (5 bases). Per germline, CDR1 MNHEY and CDR2 SVGAGI. The CDR3 length is 14 residues. V was cut by 7 bases and J by 4 bases, with 15 bases left in between. The CDR3, as DNA: TGTGCCAGCACCGATCGACTATCCCCAGATACGCAGTATTTT. Protein: CASTDRLSPDTQYF.

The chain uses TRBV19 and TRBJ1-4; D gene ambiguous. The germline CDR1 and CDR2 sequences are LNHDA and SQIVND (reference sequence). The length of the CDR3 is 13 residues. Trimming stripped 9 bases from V and 2 bases from J, with 10 bases between. CDR3 loop: CASQRVTNEKLFF. The CDR3 region has the DNA TGTGCCAGCCAGAGGGTTACTAATGAAAAACTGTTTTTT.

The rearrangement links TRBV2 to TRBJ2-3; TRBD2 agrees at 8 bases. The CDR3 runs 18 residues. J lost 2 bases, V lost 4 bases, and 14 bases had no gene match. Germline V lookup: CDR1 SNHLY, CDR2 FYNNEI. CDR3 loop: CASSGNSLSGRNTDTQYF. As DNA, the CDR3 is TGTGCCAGCAGTGGGAACTCCCTAAGCGGGAGAAACACAGATACGCAGTATTTT.

The chain employs TRBV5-6 and TRBJ2-5; 9 nucleotides match TRBD1. This CDR3 is 16 amino acids long. CDR1 and CDR2 (germline): SGHDT, YYEEEE. The ends lost 3 bases at V and 3 bases at J; junction bases unmatched: 9. In DNA, the CDR3 is TGTGCCAGCAGCTACAGACAGGGGGAGGCAAAAGAGACCCAGTACTTC. Its translation: CASSYRQGEAKETQYF.

V is TRBV5-1 and J is TRBJ1-5; 9 nucleotides agree with TRBD1. Germline CDR1 is SGHRS and CDR2 is YFSETQ. V was clipped by 3 bases and J by 3 bases; unmatched bases: 10. The CDR3 has 17 amino acids. The CDR3 here is CASSSTGGAIHNQPQHF. DNA of the CDR3: TGCGCCAGCAGCTCCACAGGGGGCGCGATTCACAATCAGCCCCAGCATTTT.

V and J are TRBV5-1 and TRBJ2-3, with D maybe TRBD2 (6 bases). The CDR3 covers 19 residues. Looked up from germline, CDR1 is SGHRS and CDR2 is YFSETQ. The germline V and J ends were trimmed by 0 bases and 2 bases, with 22 bases remaining between them. This chain's CDR3 is CASSLGRRIGTGNTDTQYF. In DNA form, the CDR3 reads TGCGCCAGCAGCTTGGGTCGTAGAATAGGGACTGGAAACACAGATACGCAGTATTTT.

The V and J genes are TRBV6-1 and TRBJ2-2; D remains unclear. The V and J ends lost 2 bases and 1 base respectively, with 5 bases between them. Germline values: CDR1 MNHNS, CDR2 SASEGT. This CDR3 spans 14 amino acids. CDR3 coding DNA: TGTGCCAGCAGTGAAACATTGAACACCGGGGAGCTGTTTTTT. This gives the protein CASSETLNTGELFF.

This chain uses TRBV16 with TRBJ2-2; unclear D gene. V was shortened by 1 base and J by 5 bases, with 8 bases between the two germline ends. Germline CDR1 is KGHSY and CDR2 is FQNENV. The CDR3 runs 14 residues. CDR3: CASSQFFGTGELFF. The CDR3, as DNA: TGTGCCAGCAGCCAATTCTTCGGTACCGGGGAGCTGTTTTTT.

The V and J genes are TRBV19 and TRBJ1-1, with a possible D match to TRBD1 (6 bases). Trimming left V 5 bases short and J 9 bases short, with 16 bases between. Germline lookup yields CDR1 LNHDA and CDR2 SQIVND (reference sequence). The CDR3 has 13 amino acids. CDR3 nucleotides: TGTGCCAGTAGTCCCAGGGAGGGGGAAAAAGCTTTCTTT. Translated, it gives CASSPREGEKAFF.

V gene TRBV11-3 combines with J gene TRBJ2-1; possible D gene TRBD2, 6 bases. V was clipped by 5 bases and J by 9 bases, with 14 bases between them. This CDR3 has 13 amino acids. In germline, CDR1 is SGHNT, CDR2 YENEEA. The CDR3 DNA reads TGTGCCAGCAGCCAATTACTAGCCACTGAGCAGTTCTTC. It specifies CASSQLLATEQFF.

This sequence joins TRBV2 and TRBJ2-7, with D maybe TRBD2 (6 bases). The CDR3 consists of 14 residues. V was trimmed by 3 bases and J by 5 bases, leaving 14 bases between them. Per the germline V gene, CDR1 is SNHLY and CDR2 is FYNNEI. The CDR3 sequence is CASSDSLGGDEQYF. The DNA for the CDR3 is TGTGCCAGCAGTGATAGTCTAGGAGGGGACGAGCAGTACTTC.

This chain links TRBV5-1 with TRBJ1-4; D not certain. Germline CDR1 and CDR2: SGHRS and YFSETQ. V was clipped by 3 bases and J by 0 bases, with 6 bases between them. CDR3 length equals 14 residues. CDR3 sequence (DNA): TGCGCCAGCAGCTCATCGGCAACTAATGAAAAACTGTTTTTT. This codes for CASSSSATNEKLFF.

This chain joins TRBV4-2 and TRBJ2-7; D is possibly TRBD1 (5 bases). This CDR3 has 17 amino acids. V was pared by 2 bases and J by 1 base, with 18 bases between. CDR1 and CDR2 from the germline V gene are LGHNA and YNFKEQ. Here the CDR3 reads CASSQWGTGQKSYEQYF. In DNA form, the CDR3 reads TGTGCCAGCAGCCAATGGGGAACAGGCCAGAAGTCCTACGAGCAGTACTTC.

The rearrangement joins TRBV14 to TRBJ2-7; 8 nucleotides match TRBD2. The ends lost 3 bases at V and 6 bases at J; junction bases unmatched: 7. The germline gives CDR1 SGHDN, CDR2 FVKESK. The CDR3 has 14 residues. CDR3 sequence reads: CASSHMAGGAEQYF. In DNA, the CDR3 is TGTGCCAGCAGCCATATGGCGGGAGGTGCCGAGCAGTACTTC.

The chain is built from TRBV4-1 and TRBJ1-5; unclear D gene. Germline assignment: CDR1 MGHRA and CDR2 YSYEKL. V shed 0 bases and J shed 4 bases, with 10 bases lying between them. This CDR3 contains 15 residues. CDR3 sequence: CASSQDGEGNQPQHF. As DNA, the CDR3 is TGCGCCAGCAGCCAAGATGGGGAGGGAAATCAGCCCCAGCATTTT.

The CDR3: CASSLREHYTF. CDR3 bases: TGTGCCAGCAGCCTCCGGGAGCACTACACCTTC. V usage is TRBV7-9 and J usage is TRBJ1-2; D not certain. The V end lost 5 bases, the J end lost 10 bases, and 11 bases lay between the germline ends. CDR1 is SEHNR and CDR2 is FQNEAQ in the germline V gene (reference sequence). The CDR3 length is 11 residues.

This chain uses TRBV5-5 with TRBJ2-7; 8 positions match TRBD1. The ends lost 1 base at V and 6 bases at J; junction bases unmatched: 3. CDR1 SGHKS and CDR2 YYEKEE come from the germline V gene (reference sequence). The CDR3 length is 13 residues. CDR3 region: CASSLPTGAEQYF. CDR3 coding DNA: TGTGCCAGCAGCTTGCCGACAGGGGCCGAGCAGTACTTC. The variable domain in full, completed from reference TRBV5-5 and TRBJ2-7, reads DAGVTQSPTHLIKTRGQQVTLRCSPISGHKSVSWYQQVLGQGPQFIFQYYEKEERGRGNFPDRFSARQFPNYSSELNVNALLLGDSALYLCASSLPTGAEQYFGPGTRLTVT.

The chain joins TRBV5-1 to TRBJ2-5; 7 bases fit TRBD1. Germline V CDR1 and CDR2: SGHRS, YFSETQ. This CDR3 has 14 residues. The trim removed 6 bases at V and 5 bases at J, leaving 10 bases unmatched. The CDR3 sequence is CASTRQGRGETQYF. For the CDR3, the DNA is TGCGCCAGCACCCGACAGGGTAGGGGGGAGACCCAGTACTTC. The variable domain in full, completed from reference TRBV5-1 and TRBJ2-5, reads KAGVTQTPRYLIKTRGQQVTLSCSPISGHRSVSWYQQTPGQGLQFLFEYFSETQRNKGNFPGRFSGRQFSNSRSEMNVSTLELGDSALYLCASTRQGRGETQYFGPGTRLLVL.

The chain links TRBV6-4 to TRBJ1-6; D might be TRBD1 (5 bases). Germline V gene sequence: CDR1 MRHNA, CDR2 SNTAGT. There are 14 residues in the CDR3. V lost 8 bases to trimming and J lost 9 bases, with 17 bases between them. The CDR3 protein is CASSKGGARSPLHF. CDR3 coding DNA: TGTGCCAGCTCCAAGGGAGGGGCGCGTTCACCCCTCCACTTT.

This sequence joins TRBV19 and TRBJ2-3; the match to TRBD1 covers 12 bases. After removal of 8 bases from V and 0 bases from J, the junction contained 3 bases not matched to a gene. This CDR3 has 15 residues. CDR1 and CDR2 (germline): LNHDA, SQIVND (reference sequence). CDR3 amino acids: CASRDRGLSTDTQYF. CDR3 coding DNA: TGTGCCAGTCGGGACAGGGGGCTGAGCACAGATACGCAGTATTTT.

The CDR3 DNA sequence: TGTGCCAGCAGTCAGGGTTCGACTAATGAAAAACTGTTTTTT. Protein: CASSQGSTNEKLFF. The chain employs TRBV28 and TRBJ1-4, with D perhaps TRBD1 (5 bases). Per germline, CDR1 MDHEN and CDR2 SYDVKM. The CDR3 contains 14 residues. Trimming took 5 bases from V and 2 from J, leaving 9 bases between them.

The rearrangement links TRBV7-3 to TRBJ2-2; tentative D call: TRBD1 (5 bases). Trimming stripped 4 bases from V and 4 bases from J, with 7 bases between. The CDR3 totals 13 residues. Germline V CDR1 and CDR2: SGHTA, FQGTGA. CDR3 DNA sequence: TGTGCCAGCAGCTGGGGCCCCACCGGGGAGCTGTTTTTT. As protein: CASSWGPTGELFF.

The CDR3 reads CAWSGQWAFF. CDR3 in DNA: TGTGCCTGGAGCGGACAGTGGGCTTTCTTT. The V gene is TRBV30, the J gene TRBJ1-1; tentative D call: TRBD1 (6 bases). V was clipped by 3 bases and J by 11 bases, with 10 bases between them. The CDR3 runs 10 residues. Germline assignment: CDR1 GTSNPN and CDR2 SVGIG (reference sequence).

The chain combines TRBV7-2 with TRBJ2-5, with TRBD2 as a possible D gene (7 bases). V lost 8 bases and J 4 bases, leaving 14 bases between the germline ends. The length of the CDR3 is 13 residues. The germline gives CDR1 SGHTA, CDR2 FQGNSA. The CDR3 DNA sequence: TGTGCCAGCGAGGGGGGGGGTGGAGAGACCCAGTACTTC. Protein: CASEGGGGETQYF.